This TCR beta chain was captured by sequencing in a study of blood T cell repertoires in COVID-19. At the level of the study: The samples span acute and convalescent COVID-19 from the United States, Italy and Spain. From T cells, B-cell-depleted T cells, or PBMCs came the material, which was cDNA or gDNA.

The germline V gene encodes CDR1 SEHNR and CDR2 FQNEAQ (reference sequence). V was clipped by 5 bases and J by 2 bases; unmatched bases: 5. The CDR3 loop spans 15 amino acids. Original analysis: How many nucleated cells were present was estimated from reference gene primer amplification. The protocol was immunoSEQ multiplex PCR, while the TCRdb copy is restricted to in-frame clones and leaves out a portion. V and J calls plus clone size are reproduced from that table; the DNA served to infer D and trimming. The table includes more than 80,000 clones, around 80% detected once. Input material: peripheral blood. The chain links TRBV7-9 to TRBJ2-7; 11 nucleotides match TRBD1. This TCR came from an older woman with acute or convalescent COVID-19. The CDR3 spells CASSPSGQGAYEQYF. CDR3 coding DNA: TGTGCCAGCAGCCCATCGGGACAGGGGGCCTACGAGCAGTACTTC.